There are a few counts of the clone carrying this TCR beta chain. Its target is not known. The V gene's germline CDR1 is LNHDA and CDR2 SQIVND (reference sequence). Trimming stripped 3 bases from V and 4 bases from J, with 4 bases between. The CDR3 spans 12 residues. The source of the sample is a study of cytomegalovirus exposure and HLA in healthy donors. Notes on the study in general: Both high specificity and high sensitivity reportedly marked the classifier's diagnosis of cytomegalovirus status.

Profiled with immunoSEQ multiplex PCR; TCRdb holds only in-frame clones, not every one. This table holds about 140,000 clones, around four fifths found once. This sequence was found in a woman between 25 and 40 years old in good health and CMV-seronegative. Sequencing input: PBMCs. The chain joins TRBV19 to TRBJ1-3, with D uncertain. The CDR3 here is CASSIAGNTIYF. CDR3 bases: TGTGCCAGTAGTATTGCGGGAAACACCATATATTTT.